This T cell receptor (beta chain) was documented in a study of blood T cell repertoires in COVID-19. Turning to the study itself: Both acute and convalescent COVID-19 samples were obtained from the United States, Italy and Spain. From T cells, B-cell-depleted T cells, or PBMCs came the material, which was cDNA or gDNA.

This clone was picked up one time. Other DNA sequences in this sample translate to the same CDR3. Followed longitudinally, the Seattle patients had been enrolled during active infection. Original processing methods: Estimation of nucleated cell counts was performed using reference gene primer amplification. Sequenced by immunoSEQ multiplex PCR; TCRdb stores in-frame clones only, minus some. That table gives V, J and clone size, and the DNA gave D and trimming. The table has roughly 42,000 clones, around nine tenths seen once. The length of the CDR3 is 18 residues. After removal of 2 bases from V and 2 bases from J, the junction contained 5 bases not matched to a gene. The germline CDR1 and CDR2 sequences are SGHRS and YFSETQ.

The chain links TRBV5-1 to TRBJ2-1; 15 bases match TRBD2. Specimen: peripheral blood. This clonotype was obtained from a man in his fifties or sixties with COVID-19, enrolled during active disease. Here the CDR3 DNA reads TGCGCCAGCAGCTTAGGACTAGCGGGAGGGCCCCCCTACAATGAGCAGTTCTTC. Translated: CASSLGLAGGPPYNEQFF.